Described below is a single TCR beta chain sequence and its context. This clone was seen a single time. Its antigen is not yet known. Base qualities are not recorded, but no much larger clone differs from it by a single base. This record comes from a study of T cell responses to AZD1222 COVID-19 vaccine (dated by TCRdb to the early 2020s). Regarding the study in general: TCR sequencing covered roughly 230 trial participants: approximately 200 given two doses of AZD1222 and 26 given two doses of MenACWY control vaccine. Enrollment into the trials was organized by age into subgroups of 18-55, 56-69 and 70-plus years, and those subgroups contained about 150, 27 and 61 TCR-sequenced participants, respectively. The research as a whole found: A significant rise in spike-specific TCR breadth and depth was observed after two AZD1222 doses relative to day 0 and relative to MenACWY recipients. No day 14 peak-response samples were available, so repertoires were characterized only after the peak T cell response. Conclusions about previously exposed vaccinees are limited because only a handful of AZD1222 recipients were SARS-CoV-2 seropositive at baseline. The vaccine-associated CD4 TCRs covered the entire spike protein, and the dominant responses fell in regions 160-218 and 743-854. The 56-69-year group was small, and its depth increase did not reach significance, likely because of low power. Participants were mostly white British, with more females than males. The authors suggested clonal diversity may have been underestimated. Epitopes outside the regions mutated in the B.1.351 and B.1.1.7 variants were reportedly recognized by nearly half of the unique spike-specific TCRs.

CDR3 length: 12 amino acids, cysteine to phenylalanine. CDR3 DNA is the only sequence kept; it has 36 bases, read in frame from the first base. Trimming costs V 2 bases and J 6 bases, and their ends lie 8 bases apart. This sample's time point label indicates: baseline before first vaccination. This sample's treatment or condition label indicates: meningococcal conjugate vaccine given as trial control. Samples from vaccinated people were obtained from the UK trials COV001 and COV002, which included a single-blind randomized controlled phase 2/3 trial of AZD1222 (ChAdOx1 nCoV-19) in healthy adults. Trial participant PBMC samples were collected at day 0 and day 28 after the second dose for TCRbeta chain sequencing. The CDR3 regions of human TCRbeta chains were analyzed by immunosequencing. Per the original workflow: Repertoire TCRs were matched against a reference library of SARS-CoV-2-specific TCRs generated with the MIRA antigen-specificity platform. Breadth meant the fraction of unique TCRs that were SARS-CoV-2-associated, whereas depth meant the fraction of total T cells that were SARS-CoV-2-associated. Each spike-specific TCR was assigned to its reactive spike region and to a CD4 or CD8 class using the MIRA data. Log10-transformed breadth and depth values were compared by one-way ANOVA with Sidak's multiple comparisons tests. TCRdb's version of the immuneACCESS table is confined to in-frame rearrangements and falls short of the full clone set. An unresolved V gene accounts for under half of the shortfall where checked; the remainder is of unknown origin. Clonal size and the V and J genes are those of that table, whereas D and trimming came from the DNA. In all, the sample holds approximately 140,000 clones, and 75% to 90% of those were seen once. Over 4% of the sample is held by the ten biggest clonotypes.

This chain is built from TRBV12-3 or TRBV12-4 and TRBJ2-7, with the D gene call left open. The TCR comes from an adult in good health. The sample here was peripheral blood, taken on day 0 of MenACWY control vaccination. The DNA is as follows: TGTGCCAGCAGTTTAAGGTTCCGCGAGCAGTACTTC. Translation gives CASSLRFREQYF.